This T cell receptor beta chain is drawn from a study of OX40 agonist ivuxolimab in advanced cancers. CDR1 is SGHDT and CDR2 is YYEEEE in the germline V gene. V was cut by 1 base and J by 2 bases, with 0 bases left in between. The CDR3 has 11 amino acids. TCRdb keeps only in-frame clones here, not all; method: immunoSEQ multiplex PCR. The sample includes over 85,000 clones, about 92% seen only once; the top ten take less than 0.35%. V usage is TRBV5-6 and J usage is TRBJ1-1; no definite D call. The source is an adult with an advanced solid tumor such as melanoma, head and neck, liver or kidney cancer. Sequenced here: CD4+ or CD8+ T cells sorted from blood, sampled in a trial of the OX40 agonist ivuxolimab. The CDR3 DNA reads TGTGCCAGCAGCTTGAACACTGAAGCTTTCTTT. Its protein product is CASSLNTEAFF.